The sequence of this TCR beta chain was determined in a study of tumor-infiltrating lymphocytes in localized non-small cell lung cancer. Study-level background: Some samples were collected after neoadjuvant chemotherapy; smokers, never-smokers and several histologies were included. Resected tumor was paired with non-adjacent uninvolved lung from the same patient. Notes on the study in general: No T-cell fraction difference was seen between IM1 and IM2 tumors. Different pieces of the same tissue went to different assays, confounding technical variation with intratumor heterogeneity.

Remarks on this clone: Antigen: not known.

Profiling relied on immunoSEQ multiplex PCR, and the TCRdb table lists in-frame clones only, not all of them. The sample lists more than 10,000 clones, 70% to 90% occurring once. CDR1 and CDR2 (germline): SGHRS, YFSETQ. This CDR3 is 17 amino acids long. The germline V and J ends were trimmed by 0 bases and 1 base, with 16 bases remaining between them. This sequence was found in a human donor with non-small cell lung cancer. Sequenced input: uninvolved lung tissue not adjacent to the tumor. V gene TRBV5-1 combines with J gene TRBJ1-1; D is perhaps TRBD1 (5 bases). The CDR3 coding sequence is TGCGCCAGCAGCTTGGAATTCGGCCAGGGAACGAACACTGAAGCTTTCTTT. Residues: CASSLEFGQGTNTEAFF. Based on the CDR3 plus reference TRBV5-1 and TRBJ1-1, the full variable domain is KAGVTQTPRYLIKTRGQQVTLSCSPISGHRSVSWYQQTPGQGLQFLFEYFSETQRNKGNFPGRFSGRQFSNSRSEMNVSTLELGDSALYLCASSLEFGQGTNTEAFFGQGTRLTVV.